These T cell receptor beta chains were read from a single sample in a study of CD8 T cells in Susac syndrome. One entry per CDR3 protein, called by TCRdb with MiXCR from the immunoSEQ multiplex PCR reads. The sample shows around 140,000 distinct CDR3 sequences, approximately 95% of them seen only once. The specimen was CD4+ T cells from PBMCs. The receptors come from a human donor with multiple sclerosis. The CDR3 runs from the conserved cysteine through the conserved F or W. D genes are given only for firm matches.

d_call	v_call	cdr3_aa
-	TRBV2	CASTSQGGEQYF
-	TRBV19	CASSIWGLDTEAFF
-	TRBV11-2	CASSTLVGSYEQYF
TRBD2	TRBV20-1	CSASRLAGGGSEQYF
-	TRBV30	CAWSVRGADGYTF
-	TRBV7-9	CASSLGGLYEQYF
TRBD2	TRBV28	CASSFRRLARVGQYF
-	TRBV12-2	CASRLGQGAMYEQYF
TRBD1	TRBV24-1	CATETGVSTGELFF
-	TRBV6-5	CASSYSPITGVYNEQFF
TRBD1	TRBV29-1	CSVEDGGTGAYEQYF
TRBD2	TRBV30	CVSSIGTRTNEQFF
TRBD1	TRBV7-3	CASSSQPPGQGETQYF
-	TRBV28	CASREGPYYTDTQYF
TRBD1	TRBV5-4	CASSFPTGDEQYF
-	TRBV3-1	CASSFSSYEQYF
-	TRBV29-1	CSVSQGGLETQYF
-	TRBV29-1	CSVDVGGNYGYTF
-	TRBV20-1	CSAARLGSEDDEQFF
-	TRBV12-3/TRBV12-4	CASSFNAAANTGELFF
-	TRBV6-6	CASSFLTEFEQFF
-	TRBV7-9	CASSFWGRGSEQYF
-	TRBV14	CASGGLAAGTDTQYF
-	TRBV20-1	CSVRKGRIYNEQFF
-	TRBV27	CASPGTQGPEAFF
-	TRBV5-4	CASNADPTGNEQYF
TRBD2	TRBV20-1	CSASPTASGKGETQYF
TRBD1	TRBV5-1	CASSGQGGTEAFF
-	TRBV9	CASSVATVLTDTQYF
TRBD1	TRBV29-1	CSAGTGTYEQYF
-	TRBV19	CASSILPGSSGNQPQHF
TRBD1	TRBV27	CASSFRQGAIDTQYF
TRBD1	TRBV27	CASSLQIQQGARHEQYF
-	TRBV20-1	CSARDRDLGTYNSPLHF
TRBD1	TRBV5-1	CASSLGTGQRPLHF
-	TRBV4-3	CASSQDGEGGSPLHF
TRBD1	TRBV27	CASMKRTGGGYGYTF
TRBD1	TRBV12-3/TRBV12-4	CASSSWTGRNTQYF